This T cell receptor beta chain originates from a study of blood T cell repertoires in COVID-19. The wider study: Spain, Italy and the United States supplied samples that represented acute and convalescent COVID-19. PBMCs, B-cell-depleted T cells, or T cells were the source of the cDNA or gDNA that made up the material.

Germline V gene data show CDR1 as LNHNV and CDR2 as YYDKDF (reference sequence). V lost 3 bases and J 0 bases, leaving 12 bases between the germline ends. The CDR3 runs to 16 residues. Original analysis: Reference gene primers were amplified, and this amplification served to estimate nucleated cell counts. Method: immunoSEQ multiplex PCR; TCRdb's copy keeps in-frame clones and lacks some. V and J calls and clone size follow that table, whereas D and trimming were derived from the DNA. The sample has 30,000 to 35,000 clones; roughly 80% are singletons. The chain carries TRBV15 and TRBJ2-1, with D unresolved. Sequences were obtained from peripheral blood. This TCR derives from an elderly man with active or convalescent COVID-19. Written as DNA, the CDR3 is TGTGCCACCAGCAGGAATTCCCTAGGCTCCTACAATGAGCAGTTCTTC. Its protein product is CATSRNSLGSYNEQFF.